The present T cell receptor beta chain was sequenced within a study of T-cell reconstitution after alpha-beta-depleted transplantation in children. Whole-study results and caveats: It was surviving recipient T cells and thymic progenitors that gave some patients high TCRbeta diversity at day 60.

This clonotype was seen repeatedly, ten times or more. Its antigen is undetermined. TCRbeta library construction was performed incorporating unique molecular identifiers. TCRdb passed the PCR reads through MiXCR, listing each CDR3 protein once. The sample has over 45,000 distinct CDR3 sequences, around 8.8% seen once. The V gene lost 1 base and the J gene lost 14 bases, with 17 bases spanning the gap. The germline CDR1 and CDR2 sequences are SGHDN and FVKESK. This CDR3 contains 13 residues. The material sequenced was PBMCs, mostly from graft donor cells, taken 60 days after TCRalphabeta/CD19-depleted stem cell transplant. The chain links TRBV14 to TRBJ1-1; D remains unclear. The TCR originated in a male patient between 2 and 10 years old who had a stem cell transplant for chronic granulomatous disease, so the T cells may come from the graft donor. The CDR3 protein is CASSQVEEGVSFF. CDR3 coding DNA: TGTGCCAGCAGCCAAGTTGAGGAGGGCGTTTCGTTCTTT.